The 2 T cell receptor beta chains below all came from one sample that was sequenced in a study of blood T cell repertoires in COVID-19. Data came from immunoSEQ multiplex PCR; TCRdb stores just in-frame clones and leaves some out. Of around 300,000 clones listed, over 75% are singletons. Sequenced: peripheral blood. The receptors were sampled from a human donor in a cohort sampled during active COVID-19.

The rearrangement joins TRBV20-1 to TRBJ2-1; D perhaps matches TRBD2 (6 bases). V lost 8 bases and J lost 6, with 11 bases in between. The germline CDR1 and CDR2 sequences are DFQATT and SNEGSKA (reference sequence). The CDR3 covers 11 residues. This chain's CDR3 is CSSGLSNEQFF. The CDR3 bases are TGCAGTTCCGGACTAAGCAATGAGCAGTTCTTC.

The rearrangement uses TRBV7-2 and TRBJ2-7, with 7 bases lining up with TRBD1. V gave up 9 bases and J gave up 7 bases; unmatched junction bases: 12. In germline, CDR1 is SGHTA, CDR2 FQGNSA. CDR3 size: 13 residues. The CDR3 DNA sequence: TGTGCCAGTAACCGGGACAGACTACGTGAGCAGTACTTC. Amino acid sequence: CASNRDRLREQYF.